This T cell receptor beta chain originates from a study of T cell changes during pregnancy in multiple sclerosis. Assay used: immunoSEQ multiplex PCR; TCRdb lists only in-frame clones, some missing. Found here are some 47,000 clones, over 75% of them singletons; the top ten hold more than 7.5%. Germline V gene lookup returns CDR1 MNHEY and CDR2 SVGAGI. The CDR3 has 14 residues. Trimming left V 8 bases short and J 5 bases short, with 16 bases between. The source material was CD8+ T cells from peripheral blood mononuclear cells, sampled in the second trimester of pregnancy. The chain recombines TRBV6-5 with TRBJ2-1, with D possibly matching TRBD2 (6 bases). The TCR comes from a female donor with multiple sclerosis, enrolled in a pregnancy study. The CDR3 DNA reads TGTGCCAGCTGGAGGGACGGATTAAACAATGAGCAGTTCTTC. Translated, it gives CASWRDGLNNEQFF.